Each of the 28 T cell receptor beta chains below was sequenced from the same sample in a study of beta chain features in type 1 diabetes (dated by TCRdb to between 2018 and 2020). Receptor libraries were prepared by the immunoSEQ multiplex PCR assay. The High Capacity cDNA Reverse Transcription Kit was used to reverse transcribe all of the isolated RNA, meaning that expressed TCRB transcripts were what got sequenced. Sourced from immuneACCESS, this table was stored by TCRdb with only in-frame sequences that have V and J called. A share of the clones is absent; for the studies checked, an unresolved V gene accounts for under half, and the remainder has no known explanation. The sample table contains just over 600,000 clones; only one count was recorded for around 15% of them. The ten largest make up approximately 0.099% of the sample. Sequencing was performed on naive CD4+ T cells from blood. What the cell subset or site label conveys for this sample: true naive CD4+ T cells. The receptors were sampled from a man younger than 35 in good health.

The table lists this clone with a few counts. The rearrangement uses TRBV7-2 and TRBJ2-7, with TRBD1 matching 12 bases. The CDR3 extends over 17 amino acids. Germline V gene lookup returns CDR1 SGHTA and CDR2 FQGNSA. Trimming cost V 3 bases and J 0 bases; bases outside gene matches: 6. CDR3: CASSFGTGGSSSYEQYF. The CDR3 DNA follows: TGTGCCAGCAGCTTTGGGACAGGGGGCTCCAGCTCCTACGAGCAGTACTTC.

This clone appeared a few times. The rearrangement joins TRBV9 to TRBJ1-3; D is ambiguous. V gave up 3 bases and J gave up 0 bases, with 10 bases separating them. Germline CDR1 and CDR2: SGDLS and YYNGEE. CDR3 length: 15 amino acids. DNA for the CDR3: TGTGCCAGCAGCGCCCTCGTAAGCTCTGGAAACACCATATATTTT. Its translation: CASSALVSSGNTIYF.

This clone was counted between two and nine times. The gene calls are TRBV29-1 and TRBJ2-3, with 8 bases matching TRBD2. CDR1 is SQVTM, CDR2 ANQGSEA, per germline. The CDR3 is 16 residues long. J lost 2 bases, V lost 7 bases, and 14 bases had no gene match. The DNA of the CDR3 is TGCAGCGCGCGGGGCCCCCAGCGGGGGTCCACAGATACGCAGTATTTT. Translating gives CSARGPQRGSTDTQYF.

As to this clone: Other DNA sequences from this sample encode an identical CDR3 as well. The chain combines TRBV5-1 with TRBJ2-3, with D possibly TRBD2 on 5 matching bases. Trimming left V 4 bases short and J 3 bases short, with 12 bases between. CDR3 length: 14 residues. Germline V gene data show CDR1 as SGHRS and CDR2 as YFSETQ. CDR3 bases: TGCGCCAGCAGCCCATCCCCGGGAACAGATACGCAGTATTTT. This sequence encodes CASSPSPGTDTQYF.

A few counts support this clone. The chain carries TRBV7-9 and TRBJ2-3, with D possibly matching TRBD1 (5 bases). Trimming removed 5 bases from V and 0 bases from J, with 6 bases in between. CDR3 length: 13 residues. Looked up from germline, CDR1 is SEHNR and CDR2 is FQNEAQ (reference sequence). CDR3: CASSAGSTDTQYF. As DNA, the CDR3 is TGTGCCAGCAGCGCAGGGAGCACAGATACGCAGTATTTT. Filled out from reference TRBV7-9 and TRBJ2-3, the complete variable domain reads DTGVSQNPRHKITKRGQNVTFRCDPISEHNRLYWYRQTLGQGPEFLTYFQNEAQLEKSRLLSDRFSAERPKGSFSTLEIQRTEQGDSAMYLCASSAGSTDTQYFGPGTRLTVL.

This clone was picked up a small number of times. V and J are TRBV19 and TRBJ2-5, with TRBD1 identical over 10 bases. Germline CDR1 is LNHDA and CDR2 is SQIVND (reference sequence). The CDR3 extends over 14 amino acids. The ends lost 5 bases at V and 2 bases at J; junction bases unmatched: 2. The CDR3 DNA is TGTGCCAGTAGTTGGACAGGGGGACAAGAGACCCAGTACTTC. This gives the protein CASSWTGGQETQYF.

The V gene is TRBV10-3, the J gene TRBJ1-2; TRBD1 matches at 9 bases. Germline trimming cut 6 bases from V and 7 bases from J; bases unmatched to any gene: 12. The germline V gene encodes CDR1 ENHRY and CDR2 SYGVKD. This CDR3 has 15 amino acids. CDR3 sequence: CAIRDPGTGNGGYTF. In DNA form, the CDR3 reads TGTGCCATCAGAGACCCCGGGACAGGGAATGGTGGCTACACCTTC.

The CDR3 DNA reads TGTGCCAGCATCGCGGGACTAGCGATCTACAATGAGCAGTTCTTC. Translation: CASIAGLAIYNEQFF. The chain uses TRBV5-6 and TRBJ2-1, with TRBD2 matching 10 bases. V lost 6 bases, J lost 3 bases, and 6 bases stayed unmatched. The CDR3 sequence is 15 residues long. In germline, CDR1 is SGHDT, CDR2 YYEEEE.

V is TRBV19 and J is TRBJ2-3; D is unclear. This CDR3 region has 13 residues. Germline V gene sequence: CDR1 LNHDA, CDR2 SQIVND (reference sequence). V gave up 4 bases and J gave up 2 bases, with 7 bases separating them. The CDR3 region is CASSSAHTDTQYF. The CDR3, as DNA: TGTGCCAGTAGTAGCGCTCACACAGATACGCAGTATTTT.

J is TRBJ2-3 and V is TRBV9; weak D call: TRBD2 (6 bases). Germline-derived CDR1 and CDR2 are SGDLS and YYNGEE. Trimming cost V 0 bases and J 0 bases, with 17 bases left between them. CDR3 length equals 18 residues. The CDR3 sequence is CASSVGGSSEASTDTQYF. CDR3 bases: TGTGCCAGCAGCGTAGGAGGTTCTAGCGAGGCCAGCACAGATACGCAGTATTTT.

This clone was counted only a few times. This chain joins TRBV28 and TRBJ2-7; 8 bases align to TRBD2. V gave up 2 bases and J gave up 3 bases; unmatched junction bases: 12. Germline-derived CDR1 and CDR2 are MDHEN and SYDVKM. This CDR3 contains 17 residues. The CDR3 protein is CASSLPRGSGVNYEQYF. The CDR3 DNA is TGTGCCAGCAGTTTACCCCGCGGTAGCGGGGTAAACTACGAGCAGTACTTC.

This rearrangement joins TRBV7-2 to TRBJ1-1; D ambiguous. The CDR3 covers 11 residues. The germline CDR1 and CDR2 sequences are SGHTA and FQGNSA. Trimming removed 0 bases from V and 9 bases from J, with 5 bases in between. The CDR3 nucleotides are TGTGCCAGCAGCTTAGCCCGACAAGCTTTCTTT. It translates to CASSLARQAFF.

Comment on this clone: Other nucleotide sequences in the sample specify the same CDR3. The CDR3: CASSPEGGYGNQPQHF. As DNA, the CDR3 is TGTGCCAGCTCACCAGAGGGAGGCTATGGCAATCAGCCCCAGCATTTT. The chain carries TRBV18 and TRBJ1-5; D remains ambiguous. The CDR3 runs 16 residues. Looked up from germline, CDR1 is KGHSH and CDR2 is LQKENI. The V gene lost 2 bases and the J gene lost 2 bases, with 13 bases spanning the gap.

This clone appeared a few times. This chain joins TRBV5-1 and TRBJ2-5; D call uncertain. The CDR3 contains 12 residues. Germline loops: CDR1 SGHRS, CDR2 YFSETQ. The germline V and J ends were trimmed by 5 bases and 4 bases, with 9 bases remaining between them. CDR3 nucleotides: TGCGCCAGCAGTGTTCCACGAGAGACCCAGTACTTC. It yields the protein CASSVPRETQYF.

This clone has more than one count but fewer than ten. The rearrangement links TRBV29-1 to TRBJ2-7; possibly TRBD2 for D (6 bases). Germline V CDR1 and CDR2: SQVTM, ANQGSEA. The CDR3 loop spans 12 amino acids. V gave up 7 bases and J gave up 5 bases, with 15 bases separating them. CDR3 sequence (DNA): TGCAGCGGGGCCGGGGGTGGGGACGAGCAGTACTTC. This codes for CSGAGGGDEQYF.

The CDR3 loop is CASSYSFASVYNEQFF. Here the CDR3 DNA reads TGTGCCAGCAGTTACTCGTTCGCTAGCGTGTACAATGAGCAGTTCTTC. The chain couples TRBV6-5 to TRBJ2-1, with D possibly TRBD2 on 6 matching bases. There are 16 residues in the CDR3. Trimming removed 0 bases from V and 4 bases from J, with 13 bases in between. Germline loops: CDR1 MNHEY, CDR2 SVGAGI.

This clone turned up a few times. CDR3 nucleotides: TGTGCCAGCTCCGAGTTTGGCACCGGGGAGCTGTTTTTT. Translating gives CASSEFGTGELFF. V is TRBV6-4 and J is TRBJ2-2, with D unresolved. CDR1 and CDR2 from the germline V gene are MRHNA and SNTAGT. The CDR3 runs to 13 residues. Trimming cost V 8 bases and J 4 bases, with 11 bases left between them.

The rearrangement uses TRBV6-1 and TRBJ1-5, with D possibly TRBD1 on 5 matching bases. This CDR3 spans 16 amino acids. Germline assignment: CDR1 MNHNS and CDR2 SASEGT. V lost 3 bases and J lost 4, with 16 bases in between. The CDR3 DNA sequence: TGTGCCAGCAGTGACTGGGGACGGACGAGAAATCAGCCCCAGCATTTT. Protein product: CASSDWGRTRNQPQHF.

The V gene is TRBV28, the J gene TRBJ2-7; D is ambiguous. There are 11 residues in the CDR3. Germline CDR1 reads MDHEN; CDR2 reads SYDVKM. Trimming took off 8 bases at V and 3 bases at J, with 8 bases between the two ends. This CDR3 is CASLGDYEQYF. Here the CDR3 DNA reads TGTGCCAGCCTGGGCGACTACGAGCAGTACTTC.

This clone was recorded a few times. This sample includes further DNA sequences coding for the same CDR3. The chain has TRBV29-1 and TRBJ1-5, with 8 bases lining up with TRBD1. V dropped 4 bases and J dropped 4; count of bases not matched to a gene: 9. This CDR3 contains 15 residues. Germline CDR1 is SQVTM and CDR2 is ANQGSEA. The CDR3 is CSVGLGTGYNQPQHF. In DNA form, the CDR3 reads TGCAGCGTTGGTTTAGGGACAGGCTATAATCAGCCCCAGCATTTT.

This clone has only a few counts. V and J are TRBV2 and TRBJ2-7; 9 bases are shared with TRBD1. The V segment lost 8 bases and the J segment 0 bases; nucleotides outside the gene matches: 5. Per germline, CDR1 SNHLY and CDR2 FYNNEI. The CDR3 has 14 residues. The CDR3, as DNA: TGTGCCAGCTACCGGGACAGGGCCTCCTACGAGCAGTACTTC. Protein: CASYRDRASYEQYF.

This clone has a handful of counts. V is TRBV4-1 and J is TRBJ1-5; weak D call: TRBD1 (5 bases). V was pared by 4 bases and J by 5 bases, with 12 bases between. Germline V CDR1 and CDR2: MGHRA, YSYEKL. This CDR3 is 14 amino acids long. This chain's CDR3 is CASSPGTMDQPQHF. The DNA for the CDR3 is TGCGCCAGCAGCCCCGGGACCATGGATCAGCCCCAGCATTTT.

Ten or more counts support this clone. The V call is TRBV4-1, the J call TRBJ2-4; D gene unclear. This CDR3 comprises 13 residues. The V gene lost 0 bases and the J gene lost 11 bases, with 11 bases spanning the gap. Germline V gene sequence: CDR1 MGHRA, CDR2 YSYEKL. The CDR3 is CASSQDRRSLQYF. The CDR3, as DNA: TGCGCCAGCAGCCAAGATCGCCGCTCCCTTCAGTACTTC.

The chain couples TRBV25-1 to TRBJ1-5, with TRBD1 identical over 8 bases. The CDR3 is 14 amino acids. Germline loops: CDR1 MGHDK, CDR2 SYGVNS. V lost 7 bases, J lost 3 bases, and 5 bases stayed unmatched. The CDR3 sequence is CASNSGGPNQPQHF. The CDR3 nucleotides read TGTGCCAGCAATTCAGGGGGCCCCAATCAGCCCCAGCATTTT.

V gene TRBV21-1 combines with J gene TRBJ2-7; the table's D call, TRBD1, was not checked against the DNA. TRBV21-1 is an annotated pseudogene. The CDR3 length is 14 residues. As DNA, the CDR3 is TGTGCCAGCAGTCAGAACGTCCCAAGGGGTAAGCAGTACTTC. It encodes CASSQNVPRGKQYF.

The rearrangement joins TRBV5-4 to TRBJ1-2; D remains unclear. The CDR3 has 11 amino acids. The germline V and J ends were trimmed by 2 bases and 8 bases, with 7 bases remaining between them. From germline, CDR1 is SGHNT and CDR2 YYREEE (reference sequence). CDR3: CASSFGVGYTF. The CDR3 DNA is TGTGCCAGCAGCTTTGGGGTCGGCTACACCTTC. Complete variable domain (other parts from reference TRBV5-4 and TRBJ1-2): ETGVTQSPTHLIKTRGQQVTLRCSSQSGHNTVSWYQQALGQGPQFIFQYYREEENGRGNFPPRFSGLQFPNYSSELNVNALELDDSALYLCASSFGVGYTFGSGTRLTVV.

This clone was detected a few times. The chain recombines TRBV9 with TRBJ1-2, with TRBD1 matching 12 bases. Germline trimming cut 4 bases from V and 7 bases from J; bases unmatched to any gene: 5. The V gene's germline CDR1 is SGDLS and CDR2 YYNGEE. This CDR3 spans 14 amino acids. The CDR3: CASSPGQGARGYTF. DNA of the CDR3: TGTGCCAGCAGCCCGGGACAGGGGGCTCGTGGCTACACCTTC. The whole variable domain, remainder taken from reference TRBV9 and TRBJ1-2, is DSGVTQTPKHLITATGQRVTLRCSPRSGDLSVYWYQQSLDQGLQFLIQYYNGEERAKGNILERFSAQQFPDLHSELNLSSLELGDSALYFCASSPGQGARGYTFGSGTRLTVV.

The chain recombines TRBV4-2 with TRBJ2-1; D is unclear. In germline, CDR1 is LGHNA, CDR2 YNFKEQ. The CDR3 has 12 amino acids. The V and J ends lost 1 base and 4 bases respectively, with 2 bases between them. The CDR3 region has the DNA TGTGCCAGCAGCCAAGCGTACAATGAGCAGTTCTTC. Residues: CASSQAYNEQFF.